This entry lists 8 T cell receptor beta chains sequenced from one sample in a study of blood T cell repertoires in COVID-19. Only in-frame clones appear in the TCRdb table, and some are missing; sequencing was by immunoSEQ multiplex PCR. The sample consists of almost 85,000 clones, more than 85% of them appearing once. Sample: PBMCs or T cells enriched from blood (not recorded which). The receptors here all came from a woman aged 45-65 years with acute COVID-19.

The rearrangement links TRBV3-1 (or the pseudogene TRBV3-2) to TRBJ1-1; no definite D call. There are 13 residues in the CDR3. V lost 1 base and J lost 3, with 6 bases in between. Germline loops: CDR1 LGHDT, CDR2 YNNKEL (reference sequence). CDR3 sequence (DNA): TGTGCCAGCAGCCAAGGTGGGCACACTGAAGCTTTCTTT. Protein sequence: CASSQGGHTEAFF.

The chain recombines TRBV6-2 or TRBV6-3 with TRBJ1-2; D is perhaps TRBD1 (5 bases). This CDR3 has 14 amino acids. V lost 2 bases to trimming and J lost 4 bases, with 11 bases between them. CDR1 is MNHEY and CDR2 is SVGEGT in the germline V gene. CDR3 DNA sequence: TGTGCCAGCAGTTACAGGGGAATCGGCTATGGCTACACCTTC. This sequence encodes CASSYRGIGYGYTF.

The CDR3 protein is CASTGQGQETQYF. In DNA, the CDR3 is TGTGCCAGTACCGGACAGGGCCAAGAGACCCAGTACTTC. The chain carries TRBV19 and TRBJ2-5; 8 bases fit TRBD1. This CDR3 has 13 amino acids. Losses at the gene ends were 7 bases for V and 1 base for J; bases not matched to a gene: 2. The germline V gene encodes CDR1 LNHDA and CDR2 SQIVND (reference sequence).

The chain couples TRBV27 to TRBJ1-5, with TRBD1 matching over 11 bases. Germline values: CDR1 MNHEY, CDR2 SMNVEV (reference sequence). The CDR3 spans 16 residues. Trimming removed 9 bases from V and 4 bases from J; junction bases left unmatched: 11. CDR3 bases: TGTGCCAGGGGTACATCGGACAGGGGGCGAAATCAGCCCCAGCATTTT. It encodes CARGTSDRGRNQPQHF.

The chain combines TRBV7-9 with TRBJ2-3, with TRBD2 as a possible D gene (5 bases). Trimming took off 1 base at V and 2 bases at J, with 16 bases between the two ends. CDR3 length: 17 amino acids. Germline CDR1 SEHNR, CDR2 FQNEAQ (reference sequence). The chain's CDR3 is CASSLGVGTRSTDTQYF. The CDR3 nucleotides are TGTGCCAGCAGCTTAGGGGTCGGAACTAGATCCACAGATACGCAGTATTTT. Based on the CDR3 plus reference TRBV7-9 and TRBJ2-3, the full variable domain is DTGVSQNPRHKITKRGQNVTFRCDPISEHNRLYWYRQTLGQGPEFLTYFQNEAQLEKSRLLSDRFSAERPKGSFSTLEIQRTEQGDSAMYLCASSLGVGTRSTDTQYFGPGTRLTVL.

This clone was observed a single time. This sequence joins TRBV29-1 and TRBJ1-6; 7 bases are a match to TRBD1. Germline-derived CDR1 and CDR2 are SQVTM and ANQGSEA. The CDR3 is 13 residues long. Trimming cost V 6 bases and J 10 bases; bases outside gene matches: 9. The CDR3 DNA reads as TGCAGCGTAATAGACAGGGAAGGCTCACCCCTCCACTTT. It yields the protein CSVIDREGSPLHF.

This clone was observed a single time. The chain carries TRBV19 and TRBJ2-1; 7 nucleotides line up with TRBD2. Trimming at V came to 8 bases and at J to 3 bases, leaving 10 bases not matched to a gene. CDR3 size: 15 residues. Germline CDR1 reads LNHDA; CDR2 reads SQIVND (reference sequence). DNA of the CDR3: TGTGCCAGTGCGACGGTCGCTAGCGGCTACAATGAGCAGTTCTTC. This codes for CASATVASGYNEQFF.

This clone was recorded only once. The V gene is TRBV5-1, the J gene TRBJ2-7; 10 positions agree with TRBD2. V lost 3 bases to trimming and J lost 3 bases; unmatched junction nucleotides: 3. Germline loops: CDR1 SGHRS, CDR2 YFSETQ. The CDR3 is 14 amino acids. CDR3 loop: CASSSSGGVYEQYF. The CDR3 DNA reads as TGCGCCAGCAGCTCTAGCGGGGGTGTCTACGAGCAGTACTTC.